The 18 T cell receptor beta chains presented below share a single source sample, sequenced in a study of T cell repertoires in cytomegalovirus infection. One entry per CDR3 protein, called by TCRdb with MiXCR from the reads. The sample shows approximately 1,000,000 distinct CDR3 sequences, roughly 30% of them seen only once. Antigens for these TCRs are unknown. The material sequenced was cultured CD8+ T cells from PBMCs, taken from culture after CMV antigen stimulation. These receptors were collected from a human donor in good health (CMV status not recorded). Some clones in this sample may be carry-over from other donors' samples.

The chain couples TRBV12-3 or TRBV12-4 to TRBJ2-2; D is unclear. The CDR3 is made up of 16 amino acids. Trimming removed 6 bases from V and 0 bases from J, with 14 bases in between. DNA of the CDR3: TGTGCCAGCAGCCCCTTTTCTGGGTCGAACACCGGGGAGCTGTTTTTT. Translation gives CASSPFSGSNTGELFF.

The chain carries TRBV7-8 and TRBJ2-7; D gene uncertain. There are 9 residues in the CDR3. V dropped 1 base and J dropped 8 bases, with 0 bases sitting between them. Germline assignment: CDR1 SGHVS and CDR2 FQNEAQ. CDR3 loop: CASSLEQYF. The DNA for the CDR3 is TGTGCCAGCAGCTTAGAGCAGTACTTC. Using reference TRBV7-8 and TRBJ2-7 for the parts outside the CDR3, the full variable domain is GAGVSQSPRYKVAKRGQDVALRCDPISGHVSLFWYQQALGQGPEFLTYFQNEAQLDKSGLPSDRFFAERPEGSVSTLKIQRTQQEDSAVYLCASSLEQYFGPGTRLTVT.

The genes are TRBV6-2 or TRBV6-3 and TRBJ2-7, with a weak D call TRBD2 (5 bases). The germline CDR1 and CDR2 sequences are MNHEY and SVGEGT. The CDR3 spans 13 residues. V was clipped by 6 bases and J by 2 bases, with 11 bases between them. This chain's CDR3 is CASRTAGTYEQYV. The CDR3 DNA follows: TGTGCCAGCAGAACCGCCGGGACCTACGAGCAGTACGTC.

This clonotype showed up many times. The V call is TRBV7-2, the J call TRBJ2-1; perhaps TRBD1 as D (5 bases). CDR1 and CDR2 from the germline V gene are SGHTA and FQGNSA. The CDR3 loop spans 15 amino acids. Trimming left V 5 bases short and J 2 bases short, with 13 bases between. The CDR3 sequence is CASSLDRAPYNEQFF. DNA for the CDR3: TGTGCCAGCAGCCTCGACAGAGCCCCCTACAATGAGCAGTTCTTC.

V gene TRBV7-6 combines with J gene TRBJ2-7; tentative D call: TRBD2 (6 bases). This CDR3 spans 13 amino acids. The germline gives CDR1 SGHVS, CDR2 FNYEAQ. The CDR3 nucleotides are TGTGCCAGCAGCCCCGAGCTGGCCGGGACTCTTTCGGTC. Its protein is CASSPELAGTLSV.

The CDR3 here is CATQTGRQNTGELFF. Written as DNA, the CDR3 is TGTGCCACCCAAACCGGACGCCAGAACACCGGGGAGCTGTTTTTT. This chain connects TRBV10-3 to TRBJ2-2; no clear D gene. Germline lookup yields CDR1 ENHRY and CDR2 SYGVKD. The CDR3 is 15 residues long. V was pared by 10 bases and J by 1 base, with 16 bases between.

This clonotype has a count of ten or more. The gene calls are TRBV19 and TRBJ2-2; no clear D. Per germline, CDR1 LNHDA and CDR2 SQIVND (reference sequence). The CDR3 extends over 11 amino acids. V was trimmed by 7 bases and J by 4 bases, leaving 4 bases between them. The CDR3 reads CASTATGELFF. CDR3 DNA sequence: TGTGCCAGTACTGCCACCGGGGAGCTGTTTTTT. Together with reference TRBV19 and TRBJ2-2, the CDR3 gives the full variable domain: DGGITQSPKYLFRKEGQNVTLSCEQNLNHDAMYWYRQDPGQGLRLIYYSQIVNDFQKGDIAEGYSVSREKKESFPLTVTSAQKNPTAFYLCASTATGELFFGEGSRLTVL.

This clonotype was seen only a few times. The rearrangement uses TRBV6-1 and TRBJ2-3; 10 positions agree with TRBD2. This CDR3 has 16 residues. Germline V lookup: CDR1 MNHNS, CDR2 SASEGT. V lost 3 bases and J lost 5; bases outside the gene matches: 8. CDR3 nucleotides: TGTGCCAGCAGTGACATCCTAGCGGGGGTTGTAGATACGCAGTATTTT. Translated, it gives CASSDILAGVVDTQYF.

CDR3 nucleotides: TGTGCCAGCAGTGAAGCGTCGGTCGAGCAGTACTTC. Translation: CASSEASVEQYF. This rearrangement joins TRBV2 to TRBJ2-7; D uncertain. The CDR3 has 12 residues. V dropped 0 bases and J dropped 6 bases, with 6 bases sitting between them. Germline values: CDR1 SNHLY, CDR2 FYNNEI. Together with reference TRBV2 and TRBJ2-7, the CDR3 gives the full variable domain: EPEVTQTPSHQVTQMGQEVILRCVPISNHLYFYWYRQILGQKVEFLVSFYNNEISEKSEIFDDQFSVERPDGSNFTLKIRSTKLEDSAMYFCASSEASVEQYFGPGTRLTVT.

The J gene is TRBJ2-3, the V gene TRBV27; 11 nucleotides agree with TRBD2. From germline, CDR1 is MNHEY and CDR2 SMNVEV (reference sequence). After removal of 1 base from V and 0 bases from J, the junction contained 9 bases not matched to a gene. The CDR3 consists of 19 residues. The CDR3 DNA sequence: TGTGCCAGCAGTTTATTAGTCCCTAGCGGGGGGACGAGCACAGATACGCAGTATTTT. Its translation is CASSLLVPSGGTSTDTQYF.

This clonotype was recorded a few times. V gene TRBV6-5 combines with J gene TRBJ1-5; weak D call: TRBD1 (6 bases). The CDR3 covers 14 residues. Germline CDR1 MNHEY, CDR2 SVGAGI. Between the trimmed V and J ends, which lost 10 bases and 1 base, there was a span of 14 bases. The CDR3 protein is CATLDRISNQPQHF. The CDR3 coding sequence is TGTGCCACCCTGGACAGAATCAGCAATCAGCCCCAGCATTTT.

Ten or more counts support this clonotype. The chain employs TRBV6-5 and TRBJ1-3, with 9 bases fitting TRBD1. The CDR3 runs to 14 residues. Germline V lookup: CDR1 MNHEY, CDR2 SVGAGI. Germline trimming cut 6 bases from V and 1 base from J; bases unmatched to any gene: 1. The CDR3 reads CASRDRGSGNTIYF. CDR3 in DNA: TGTGCCAGCAGAGACAGGGGGTCTGGAAACACCATATATTTT.

This clonotype was observed once. The rearrangement links TRBV7-6 to TRBJ2-1, with 11 positions matching TRBD1. With V trimmed by 3 bases and J by 3 bases, 7 bases remained unmatched. CDR1 and CDR2 from the germline V gene are SGHVS and FNYEAQ. The CDR3 loop spans 17 amino acids. The chain's CDR3 is CASSLRTGGEVYNEQFF. For the CDR3, the DNA is TGTGCCAGCAGCTTGAGGACAGGGGGCGAAGTCTACAATGAGCAGTTCTTC.

A few counts support this clonotype. This rearrangement joins TRBV4-1 to TRBJ1-6; D remains unclear. The CDR3 sequence is 15 residues long. Germline V gene sequence: CDR1 MGHRA, CDR2 YSYEKL. V gave up 0 bases and J gave up 11 bases, with 14 bases separating them. This CDR3 reads CASSQDATPGAPLHF. The CDR3 coding sequence is TGCGCCAGCAGCCAAGATGCGACACCGGGAGCACCCCTCCACTTT.

A few counts support this clonotype. V gene TRBV19 combines with J gene TRBJ2-1; TRBD1 agrees at 8 bases. The V segment lost 7 bases and the J segment 2 bases; nucleotides outside the gene matches: 1. There are 13 residues in the CDR3. Germline V gene lookup returns CDR1 LNHDA and CDR2 SQIVND (reference sequence). CDR3 nucleotide sequence: TGTGCCAGTATGACAGGGGCCTACAATGAGCAGTTCTTC. This encodes CASMTGAYNEQFF.

The sample holds many counts of this clonotype. The chain joins TRBV7-9 to TRBJ2-1; tentatively, D is TRBD1 (5 bases). There are 17 residues in the CDR3. CDR1 SEHNR and CDR2 FQNEAQ come from the germline V gene (reference sequence). The V and J ends lost 2 bases and 8 bases respectively, with 22 bases between them. CDR3 region: CASSLRGHRIQYYEQFF. The CDR3 bases are TGTGCCAGCAGCTTAAGAGGTCACAGGATCCAATATTATGAGCAGTTCTTC.

In its sample, this clonotype was seen many times. The chain combines TRBV7-2 with TRBJ2-3; possible D gene TRBD1, 6 bases. Germline CDR1 and CDR2: SGHTA and FQGNSA. Deletions cut 7 bases from V and 5 bases from J, with 19 bases between. The CDR3 spans 15 residues. The CDR3: CASTPAGDRGDTQYF. DNA for the CDR3: TGTGCCAGCACCCCAGCAGGGGATCGAGGAGATACGCAGTATTTT. Supplemented by reference TRBV7-2 and TRBJ2-3, the full variable domain reads GAGVSQSPSNKVTEKGKDVELRCDPISGHTALYWYRQSLGQGLEFLIYFQGNSAPDKSGLPSDRFSAERTGGSVSTLTIQRTQQEDSAVYLCASTPAGDRGDTQYFGPGTRLTVL.

This clonotype showed up just a few times. The chain carries TRBV27 and TRBJ1-5, with unresolved D. V lost 0 bases to trimming and J lost 7 bases, with 7 bases between them. This CDR3 region has 13 residues. Germline V lookup: CDR1 MNHEY, CDR2 SMNVEV (reference sequence). CDR3 in amino acids: CASSLSSQQPQHF. Written as DNA, the CDR3 is TGTGCCAGCAGTTTATCTTCCCAGCAGCCCCAGCATTTT.